A selection of T cell receptor beta chains follows, all from one sample in a study of cytomegalovirus exposure and HLA in healthy donors. Method: immunoSEQ multiplex PCR; TCRdb's copy keeps in-frame clones and lacks some. The data contain over 95,000 clones, roughly 80% of them singletons. Sequencing input: PBMCs. These TCRs come from a woman aged 25 to 39 in good health and CMV-seropositive. Both conserved end residues are part of each CDR3. The D gene is left open where the match is weak. Clone size, where shown, is once, few, many, or a class for clones that have expanded.

clone_size	d_call	j_call	v_call	cdr3_aa	cdr3_nt
.	.	TRBJ1-6	TRBV30	CAWSVALYSPLHF	TGTGCCTGGAGTGTCGCGCTCTATTCACCCCTCCACTTT
.	.	TRBJ1-1	TRBV7-7	CASSLARGRVSTEAFF	TGTGCTAGCAGCTTAGCGCGGGGCAGGGTAAGCACTGAAGCTTTCTTT
.	TRBD2	TRBJ2-1	TRBV6-4	CASSDLLAGSNEQFF	TGTGCCAGCAGTGATCTCCTAGCGGGGTCAAATGAGCAGTTCTTC
.	TRBD2	TRBJ2-5	TRBV30	CAWSISGGQETQYF	TGTGCCTGGAGTATTAGCGGGGGACAAGAGACCCAGTACTTC
.	TRBD2	TRBJ2-2	TRBV19	CASSTPGLAVSGELFF	TGTGCCAGTAGTACCCCGGGACTAGCGGTTTCCGGGGAGCTGTTTTTT
.	TRBD2	TRBJ2-3	TRBV5-1	CASSLEGLAGATDTQYF	TGCGCCAGCAGCTTGGAGGGACTAGCGGGAGCAACAGATACGCAGTATTTT
.	TRBD1	TRBJ2-7	TRBV5-4	CASSPIPGQSYEQYF	TGTGCCAGCAGCCCCATCCCGGGACAGAGTTACGAGCAGTACTTC
.	.	TRBJ1-2	TRBV27	CASSPGGENYGYTF	TGTGCCAGCAGCCCTGGTGGGGAGAACTATGGCTACACCTTC
.	TRBD1	TRBJ1-5	TRBV5-8	CASSSRWRQGDQPQHF	TGTGCCAGCAGCTCCCGGTGGAGACAGGGGGATCAGCCCCAGCATTTT
.	.	TRBJ2-7	TRBV5-1	CASSPETSYYEQYF	TGCGCCAGCAGCCCGGAGACTAGTTACTACGAGCAGTACTTC
.	TRBD1	TRBJ1-6	TRBV6-1	CASSEGGGQTYNSPLHF	TGTGCCAGCAGTGAAGGAGGGGGACAGACCTATAATTCACCCCTCCACTTT
.	TRBD1	TRBJ1-1	TRBV6-1	CASGRDRVTEAFF	TGTGCCAGCGGTCGAGACAGGGTCACTGAAGCTTTCTTT
few	TRBD2	TRBJ2-3	TRBV6-4	CASSDGLAGTDTQYF	TGTGCCAGCAGTGACGGACTAGCGGGCACAGATACGCAGTATTTT
.	.	TRBJ1-3	TRBV19	CASSNRVGGSGNTIYF	TGTGCCAGTAGTAATCGGGTTGGGGGCAGTGGAAACACCATATATTTT
.	.	TRBJ2-7	TRBV19	CASSIGESYEQYF	TGTGCCAGTAGTATAGGAGAGTCCTACGAGCAGTACTTC
.	.	TRBJ1-5	TRBV19	CASSITGGDQPQHF	TGTGCCAGTAGTATCACCGGCGGCGATCAGCCCCAGCATTTT
.	.	TRBJ2-1	TRBV12-5	CASGPGTSSYNEQFF	TGTGCTAGTGGCCCCGGGACAAGCTCCTACAATGAGCAGTTCTTC
.	.	TRBJ2-5	TRBV19	CASSTSLKETQYF	TGTGCCAGTAGCACTAGCCTAAAAGAGACCCAGTACTTC
.	.	TRBJ1-3	TRBV14	CASSQAGVPSGNTIYF	TGTGCCAGCAGCCAAGCGGGGGTCCCCTCTGGAAACACCATATATTTT
.	TRBD1	TRBJ2-3	TRBV5-1	CASSVKGQGDWDTQYF	TGCGCCAGCAGCGTGAAGGGACAGGGCGATTGGGATACGCAGTATTTT
.	.	TRBJ2-7	TRBV11-2	CASSSIRGNSYEQYF	TGTGCCAGCAGCTCGATACGGGGTAACTCGTACGAGCAGTACTTC
.	TRBD1	TRBJ2-7	TRBV10-3	CAISESAVTGQRSYEQYF	TGTGCCATCAGTGAGTCTGCAGTCACGGGACAGCGTTCCTACGAGCAGTACTTC
.	TRBD1	TRBJ1-4	TRBV15	CATSEPQGGEKLFF	TGTGCCACCAGCGAACCACAGGGGGGTGAAAAACTGTTTTTT
.	TRBD1	TRBJ1-6	TRBV19	CASSSRDRGSYNSPLHF	TGTGCCAGTAGTAGCCGGGACAGGGGTTCCTATAATTCACCCCTCCACTTT
.	TRBD1	TRBJ1-3	TRBV13	CASSGSGTGGNTIYF	TGTGCCAGCAGCGGATCCGGGACAGGGGGAAACACCATATATTTT
.	.	TRBJ1-4	TRBV27	CASGTGWSNEKLFF	TGTGCCAGCGGGACTGGGTGGAGTAATGAAAAACTGTTTTTT
.	TRBD1	TRBJ1-1	TRBV7-3	CASSFRDRGSEAFF	TGTGCCAGCAGCTTCCGGGACAGGGGGTCTGAAGCTTTCTTT
few	TRBD2	TRBJ2-3	TRBV4-2	CASSQELAGGGDTQYF	TGTGCCAGCAGCCAAGAGCTAGCGGGAGGGGGGGATACGCAGTATTTT
.	TRBD1	TRBJ1-2	TRBV9	CASSVGTGGGRYTF	TGTGCCAGCAGCGTAGGGACAGGGGGCGGACGCTACACCTTC
.	.	TRBJ2-5	TRBV2	CASRHRESKETQYF	TGTGCCAGCAGACACCGGGAGTCAAAAGAGACCCAGTACTTC
.	.	TRBJ2-1	TRBV5-4	CASSSIAEHTFYNEQFF	TGTGCCAGCAGTTCTATAGCGGAGCACACCTTTTACAATGAGCAGTTCTTC
.	.	TRBJ1-2	TRBV19	CASSIGPDRPLYGYTF	TGTGCCAGTAGTATAGGCCCCGACAGACCCCTCTATGGCTACACCTTC
.	.	TRBJ2-7	TRBV11-3	CASSYRGTETYEQYF	TGTGCCAGCAGCTACCGCGGGACAGAGACCTACGAGCAGTACTTC